This entry lists 15 T cell receptor beta chains sequenced from one sample in a study of shared T cell receptors in the human thymus. Assay used: immunoSEQ multiplex PCR; TCRdb lists only in-frame clones, some missing. The sample has more than 550,000 clones, approximately 83% seen once. Separately, the same data were catalogued under a study of human thymus T cells.

The sequenced sample was thymocytes. The source is a girl under three years old with a congenital heart defect.

The rearrangement links TRBV5-1 to TRBJ2-7, with TRBD2 matching over 8 bases. Trimming took 0 bases from V and 0 from J; bases not matched to a gene: 5. Germline CDR1 SGHRS, CDR2 YFSETQ. The CDR3 length is 16 residues. CDR3 region: CASSLVAGRYSYEQYF. CDR3 in DNA: TGCGCCAGCAGCTTGGTAGCGGGACGATACTCCTACGAGCAGTACTTC.

The chain combines TRBV9 with TRBJ1-1; 10 bases align to TRBD1. The CDR3 totals 20 residues. V dropped 0 bases and J dropped 0; count of bases not matched to a gene: 14. CDR1 is SGDLS and CDR2 is YYNGEE in the germline V gene. This CDR3 reads CASSVGIRDRGVDMNTEAFF. In DNA, the CDR3 is TGTGCCAGCAGCGTAGGGATTAGGGACAGGGGAGTAGACATGAACACTGAAGCTTTCTTT.

The V and J genes are TRBV5-1 and TRBJ2-7, with TRBD1 matching over 7 bases. The CDR3 has 16 residues. V gave up 0 bases and J gave up 2 bases; unmatched junction bases: 8. Germline V gene data show CDR1 as SGHRS and CDR2 as YFSETQ. CDR3 loop: CASSLGVDRATYEQYF. In nucleotides, the CDR3 is TGCGCCAGCAGCTTGGGGGTAGACAGGGCCACCTACGAGCAGTACTTC. Variable domain in full (rest from reference TRBV5-1 and TRBJ2-7): KAGVTQTPRYLIKTRGQQVTLSCSPISGHRSVSWYQQTPGQGLQFLFEYFSETQRNKGNFPGRFSGRQFSNSRSEMNVSTLELGDSALYLCASSLGVDRATYEQYFGPGTRLTVT.

The chain joins TRBV28 to TRBJ1-5; 9 bases are shared with TRBD1. V was clipped by 5 bases and J by 6 bases; unmatched bases: 8. This CDR3 spans 15 amino acids. Looked up from germline, CDR1 is MDHEN and CDR2 is SYDVKM. In DNA, the CDR3 is TGTGCCAGCAGTCGAACAGGGGGCTCTTTTCAGCCCCAGCATTTT. This codes for CASSRTGGSFQPQHF.

Turning to this clone: Other DNA sequences of this sample code for an identical CDR3. The V and J genes are TRBV6-1 and TRBJ2-4, with D perhaps matching TRBD2 (6 bases). The CDR3 sequence is 15 residues long. From germline, CDR1 is MNHNS and CDR2 SASEGT. V lost 9 bases and J lost 1, with 16 bases in between. The CDR3 here is CASGPGELAKNIQYF. In DNA, the CDR3 is TGTGCCAGTGGCCCGGGGGAACTGGCCAAAAACATTCAGTACTTC.

The chain recombines TRBV7-9 with TRBJ2-5; a weak D match, TRBD2 (6 bases). The CDR3 has 15 amino acids. Germline lookup yields CDR1 SEHNR and CDR2 FQNEAQ (reference sequence). V was trimmed by 1 base and J by 9 bases, leaving 18 bases between them. The CDR3 protein is CASSLVGGKRDSQYF. In nucleotides, the CDR3 is TGTGCCAGCAGCTTAGTTGGGGGGAAAAGGGACTCCCAGTACTTC.

This chain joins TRBV11-2 and TRBJ2-7, with 7 nucleotides matching TRBD2. This CDR3 contains 16 residues. Germline-derived CDR1 and CDR2 are SGHAT and FQNNGV. After removal of 5 bases from V and 1 base from J, the junction contained 11 bases not matched to a gene. CDR3 amino acids: CASSSGDTLKSYEQYF. The CDR3 region has the DNA TGTGCCAGCAGCAGCGGGGATACACTTAAATCCTACGAGCAGTACTTC.

The chain uses TRBV2 and TRBJ1-5; maybe TRBD1 (5 bases). CDR1 is SNHLY, CDR2 FYNNEI, per germline. V was pared by 8 bases and J by 5 bases, with 22 bases between. The CDR3 consists of 16 residues. The CDR3, as DNA: TGTGCCAGCTCACCACCCAGGGCAGGTGACCATCAGCCCCAGCATTTT. Protein product: CASSPPRAGDHQPQHF.

This chain joins TRBV4-1 and TRBJ2-1, with D uncertain. V shed 0 bases and J shed 3 bases, with 3 bases lying between them. The CDR3 has 13 amino acids. The V gene's germline CDR1 is MGHRA and CDR2 YSYEKL. The CDR3 spells CASSQDFYNEQFF. The CDR3 bases are TGCGCCAGCAGCCAAGACTTCTACAATGAGCAGTTCTTC.

CDR3 in DNA: TGTGCCAGCAGCAAGCAACAGGGGCTCACCGGGGAGCTGTTTTTT. Residues: CASSKQQGLTGELFF. The chain links TRBV5-6 to TRBJ2-2; 7 nucleotides line up with TRBD1. Unmatched junction bases numbered 7, after V lost 4 bases and J lost 4 bases. CDR1 SGHDT and CDR2 YYEEEE come from the germline V gene. The CDR3 is made up of 15 amino acids.

V is TRBV5-6 and J is TRBJ1-4; a weak D match, TRBD1 (6 bases). V lost 2 bases and J lost 7, with 21 bases in between. There are 17 residues in the CDR3. Looked up from germline, CDR1 is SGHDT and CDR2 is YYEEEE. CDR3 coding DNA: TGTGCCAGCAGCTTAGGCCTCCGGGGGGCACGGGGTGAAAAACTGTTTTTT. It translates to CASSLGLRGARGEKLFF.

J is TRBJ2-7 and V is TRBV14; TRBD1 aligns across 9 bases. The CDR3 contains 16 residues. Trimming cost V 0 bases and J 5 bases; bases outside gene matches: 8. The germline V gene has CDR1 SGHDN and CDR2 FVKESK. CDR3 region: CASSQEGDREKDEQYF. In DNA, the CDR3 is TGTGCCAGCAGCCAAGAGGGGGACAGGGAGAAGGACGAGCAGTACTTC.

The chain couples TRBV11-2 to TRBJ1-4; D not certain. The CDR3 totals 11 residues. Trimming removed 7 bases from V and 7 bases from J, with 7 bases in between. Germline V lookup: CDR1 SGHAT, CDR2 FQNNGV. The CDR3 nucleotides are TGTGCCAGCACCGAGGGTGAAAAACTGTTTTTT. Its protein product is CASTEGEKLFF. The full variable domain, its missing parts supplied by reference TRBV11-2 and TRBJ1-4, is EAGVAQSPRYKIIEKRQSVAFWCNPISGHATLYWYQQILGQGPKLLIQFQNNGVVDDSQLPKDRFSAERLKGVDSTLKIQPAKLEDSAVYLCASTEGEKLFFGSGTQLSVL.

The V call is TRBV4-1, the J call TRBJ1-1, with 8 bases fitting TRBD1. Losses at the gene ends were 1 base for V and 1 base for J; bases not matched to a gene: 11. Looked up from germline, CDR1 is MGHRA and CDR2 is YSYEKL. The CDR3 is 18 residues long. In nucleotides, the CDR3 is TGCGCCAGCAGCCAAGTACTTGGACAGGGACGAAGGAACACTGAAGCTTTCTTT. Its protein product is CASSQVLGQGRRNTEAFF.

CDR3 coding DNA: TGTGCCAGCAGCGTAGAGGACAGGGGAGGGGGTGAGCAGTTCTTC. Translation gives CASSVEDRGGGEQFF. The chain uses TRBV9 and TRBJ2-1, with 9 bases fitting TRBD1. This CDR3 contains 15 residues. V gave up 0 bases and J gave up 9 bases; unmatched junction bases: 7. CDR1 is SGDLS, CDR2 YYNGEE, per germline.